The 15 T cell receptor beta chains presented below share a single source sample, sequenced in a study of Ad26.COV2.S vaccination and SARS-CoV-2 variants. The assay was immunoSEQ multiplex PCR, and TCRdb's table has in-frame clones only and misses some. The top ten clones hold 5% to 6.5% of a sample with 300,000 to 400,000 clones, around 90% of them seen once. Treatment reported: about 20 received Ad26.COV2.S at low or high dose, single or two shots; several received placebo; per-sample allocation not given. All samples were drawn on day 63, counting from the first vaccine or placebo injection. Here the sequenced sample was peripheral blood, taken in a trial of Ad26.COV2.S vaccine versus placebo. These receptor sequences come from a person between 18 and 65 years old who received the Ad26.COV2.S COVID-19 vaccine or a placebo.

The gene calls are TRBV7-9 and TRBJ1-1; D is possibly TRBD1 (5 bases). V lost 7 bases, J lost 9 bases, and 18 bases lay in between. The V gene's germline CDR1 is SEHNR and CDR2 FQNEAQ (reference sequence). The CDR3 is 13 amino acids. CDR3 region: CASTLETVPQAFF. CDR3 in DNA: TGTGCCAGCACCCTCGAGACAGTACCTCAAGCTTTCTTT.

The genes are TRBV7-2 and TRBJ2-7; 10 bases are a match to TRBD2. This CDR3 is built from 15 residues. V gave up 2 bases and J gave up 0 bases; unmatched junction bases: 1. Germline V gene data show CDR1 as SGHTA and CDR2 as FQGNSA. The CDR3: CASSLLAGVSYEQYF. In nucleotides, the CDR3 is TGTGCCAGCAGCTTACTAGCGGGGGTCTCCTACGAGCAGTACTTC.

The chain uses TRBV27 and TRBJ1-2, with D perhaps TRBD1 (5 bases). Trimming removed 7 bases from V and 1 base from J, with 19 bases in between. The germline V gene encodes CDR1 MNHEY and CDR2 SMNVEV (reference sequence). The CDR3 extends over 16 amino acids. The chain's CDR3 is CASKAGTVSLNYGYTF. In nucleotides, the CDR3 is TGTGCCAGCAAGGCCGGGACGGTGTCCCTTAACTATGGCTACACCTTC.

The CDR3 sequence: CASSPEGWAGNTIYF. The DNA of the CDR3 is TGTGCCAGCAGCCCTGAGGGGTGGGCTGGAAACACCATATATTTT. The rearrangement uses TRBV7-2 and TRBJ1-3, with a possible D match to TRBD1 (5 bases). The germline gives CDR1 SGHTA, CDR2 FQGNSA. Trimming pared 5 bases from V and 2 bases from J, leaving 13 bases between. This CDR3 has 15 residues.

The chain couples TRBV7-2 to TRBJ1-6; 9 bases are shared with TRBD1. CDR3 length equals 15 residues. CDR1 and CDR2 from the germline V gene are SGHTA and FQGNSA. The J segment lost 9 bases and the V segment lost 5 bases, leaving 8 bases of the junction unmatched. As DNA, the CDR3 is TGTGCCAGCAGCCCTGCCGACAGGGGGAGTTCACCCCTCCACTTT. Translated: CASSPADRGSSPLHF.

CDR3 protein: CASRTAANTEAFF. The CDR3 coding sequence is TGTGCCAGCAGGACGGCCGCGAACACTGAAGCTTTCTTT. The chain recombines TRBV6-5 with TRBJ1-1; D uncertain. V dropped 6 bases and J dropped 1 base, with 9 bases sitting between them. This CDR3 comprises 13 residues. Looked up from germline, CDR1 is MNHEY and CDR2 is SVGAGI.

The chain links TRBV27 to TRBJ2-3, with TRBD2 matching 7 bases. Germline CDR1 MNHEY, CDR2 SMNVEV (reference sequence). CDR3 length: 17 amino acids. The junction had 15 bases not matched to a gene; V was cut back by 7 bases and J by 2 bases. CDR3 in DNA: TGTGCCAGCAATACTCAAAGAGGTAGCGGGCTCACAGATACGCAGTATTTT. It is translated as CASNTQRGSGLTDTQYF.

V gene TRBV6-5 combines with J gene TRBJ1-1; the D gene is possibly TRBD1 (6 bases). This CDR3 comprises 14 residues. V lost 6 bases and J lost 1, with 12 bases in between. Germline V gene data show CDR1 as MNHEY and CDR2 as SVGAGI. In DNA form, the CDR3 reads TGTGCCAGCAGACCGCAGGGGCGGAACACTGAAGCTTTCTTT. It is translated as CASRPQGRNTEAFF.

This chain links TRBV3-1 (or the pseudogene TRBV3-2) with TRBJ2-2; D remains ambiguous. Per the germline V gene, CDR1 is LGHDT and CDR2 is YNNKEL (reference sequence). The CDR3 runs to 17 residues. Trimming left V 1 base short and J 1 base short, with 13 bases between. The CDR3 spells CASSQAYLELNTGELFF. Written as DNA, the CDR3 is TGTGCCAGCAGCCAAGCATATCTGGAGCTGAACACCGGGGAGCTGTTTTTT.

The chain uses TRBV30 and TRBJ1-5, with 7 bases lining up with TRBD1. The V gene's germline CDR1 is GTSNPN and CDR2 SVGIG (reference sequence). This CDR3 spans 14 amino acids. V trimming: 2 bases; J trimming: 4 bases; junction bases outside the gene matches: 5. This CDR3 reads CAWSMGRGNQPQHF. CDR3 nucleotide sequence: TGTGCCTGGAGTATGGGCAGGGGGAATCAGCCCCAGCATTTT.

The chain carries TRBV7-9 and TRBJ2-1; no clear D gene. The CDR3 loop spans 13 amino acids. In germline, CDR1 is SEHNR, CDR2 FQNEAQ (reference sequence). Trimming stripped 1 base from V and 10 bases from J, with 11 bases between. This CDR3 is CASSLGLRSEQFF. The DNA for the CDR3 is TGTGCCAGCAGCTTAGGTCTGAGGTCCGAGCAGTTCTTC.

The CDR3 here is CASSQDPTGSYGYTF. The DNA of the CDR3 is TGCGCCAGCAGCCAAGATCCGACGGGATCGTATGGCTACACCTTC. The rearrangement uses TRBV4-3 and TRBJ1-2; D gene unclear. V lost 0 bases to trimming and J lost 5 bases, with 13 bases between them. Germline CDR1 and CDR2: LGHNA and YSLEER. CDR3 size: 15 residues.

CDR3 protein: CASSLAPSTDTQYF. For the CDR3, the DNA is TGTGCCAGCAGCTTAGCCCCTAGCACAGATACGCAGTATTTT. The rearrangement links TRBV7-9 to TRBJ2-3; D gene unclear. CDR1 and CDR2 from the germline V gene are SEHNR and FQNEAQ (reference sequence). This CDR3 is built from 14 residues. The ends were cut back, 0 bases at V and 0 bases at J, with 4 bases in the middle.

The V call is TRBV3-1 (or the pseudogene TRBV3-2), the J call TRBJ2-4; the D call may be TRBD1 or TRBD2 (6 bases each). With 1 base removed from V and 8 bases from J, the gap between germline ends came to 30 bases. The CDR3 consists of 20 residues. Germline V CDR1 and CDR2: LGHDT, YNNKEL (reference sequence). The CDR3 DNA reads as TGTGCCAGCAGCCAAGTACGGGCAGAGGACAGTCTCTGTCCGGGGGACATTCAGTACTTC. As protein: CASSQVRAEDSLCPGDIQYF.

This chain uses TRBV14 with TRBJ2-2; possibly TRBD1 for D (6 bases). Between the trimmed V and J ends, which lost 4 bases and 0 bases, there was a span of 9 bases. CDR3 length equals 15 residues. Germline CDR1 reads SGHDN; CDR2 reads FVKESK. The CDR3 protein is CASSRGGPNTGELFF. The CDR3 DNA sequence: TGTGCCAGCAGCCGAGGGGGTCCGAACACCGGGGAGCTGTTTTTT. Full variable domain (outside the CDR3, taken from reference TRBV14 and TRBJ2-2): EAGVTQFPSHSVIEKGQTVTLRCDPISGHDNLYWYRRVMGKEIKFLLHFVKESKQDESGMPNNRFLAERTGGTYSTLKVQPAELEDSGVYFCASSRGGPNTGELFFGEGSRLTVL.